The present T cell receptor (beta chain) was sequenced within a study of blood T cell repertoires in COVID-19. The table came from immunoSEQ multiplex PCR; TCRdb's copy has only in-frame clones and leaves some out. The table has 180,000 or so clones, 80% to 90% seen once; the top ten hold roughly 8.2%. V was pared by 10 bases and J by 0 bases, with 16 bases between. The germline V gene encodes CDR1 MDHEN and CDR2 SYDVKM. The CDR3 totals 15 residues. This chain connects TRBV28 to TRBJ1-3; the D is unclear. The receptor was isolated from a man in his sixties with acute or convalescent COVID-19. Material: peripheral blood. Here the CDR3 DNA reads TGTGCCACCACCGGACTCATGTCCTCTGGAAACACCATATATTTT. Translation gives CATTGLMSSGNTIYF.